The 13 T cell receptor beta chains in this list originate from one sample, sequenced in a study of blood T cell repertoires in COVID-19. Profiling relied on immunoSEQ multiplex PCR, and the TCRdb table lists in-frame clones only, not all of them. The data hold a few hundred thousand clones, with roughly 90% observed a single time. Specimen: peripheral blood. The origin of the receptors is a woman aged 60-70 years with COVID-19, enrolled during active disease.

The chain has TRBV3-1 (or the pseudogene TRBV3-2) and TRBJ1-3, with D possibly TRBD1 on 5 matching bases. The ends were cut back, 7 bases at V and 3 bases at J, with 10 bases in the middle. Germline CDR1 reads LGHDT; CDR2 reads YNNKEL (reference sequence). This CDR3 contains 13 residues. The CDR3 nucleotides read TGTGCCAGCACCTCCCAGGGTGGAAACACCATATATTTT. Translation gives CASTSQGGNTIYF.

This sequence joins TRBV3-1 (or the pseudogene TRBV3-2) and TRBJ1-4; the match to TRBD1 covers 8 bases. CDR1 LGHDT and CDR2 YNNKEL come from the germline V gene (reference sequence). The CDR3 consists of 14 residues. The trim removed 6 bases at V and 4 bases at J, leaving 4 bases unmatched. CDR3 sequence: CASSLTGGNEKLFF. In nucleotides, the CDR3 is TGTGCCAGCAGTCTAACAGGGGGTAATGAAAAACTGTTTTTT.

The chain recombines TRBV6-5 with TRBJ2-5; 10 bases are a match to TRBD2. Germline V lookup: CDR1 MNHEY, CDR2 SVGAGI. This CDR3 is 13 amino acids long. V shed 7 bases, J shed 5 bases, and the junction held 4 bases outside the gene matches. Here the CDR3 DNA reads TGTGCCAGCAAGCGGGGGGGCCTGGAGACCCAGTACTTC. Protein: CASKRGGLETQYF.

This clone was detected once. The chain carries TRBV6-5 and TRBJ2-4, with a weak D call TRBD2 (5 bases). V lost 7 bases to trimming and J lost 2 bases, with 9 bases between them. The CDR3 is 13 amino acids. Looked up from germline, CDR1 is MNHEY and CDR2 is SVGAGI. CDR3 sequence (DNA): TGTGCCAGCAAGACCGGGACCAAAAACATTCAGTACTTC. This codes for CASKTGTKNIQYF.

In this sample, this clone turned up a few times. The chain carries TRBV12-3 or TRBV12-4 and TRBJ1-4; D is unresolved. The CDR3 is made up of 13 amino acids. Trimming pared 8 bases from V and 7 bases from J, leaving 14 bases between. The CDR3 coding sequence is TGTGCCAGCGGGAGGGAGTCCGGTGAAAAACTGTTTTTT. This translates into CASGRESGEKLFF.

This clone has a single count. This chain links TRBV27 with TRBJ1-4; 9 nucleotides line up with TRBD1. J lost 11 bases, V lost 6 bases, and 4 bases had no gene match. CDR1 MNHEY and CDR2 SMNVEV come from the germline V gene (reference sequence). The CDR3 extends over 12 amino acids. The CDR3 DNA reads TGTGCCAGCAGGTCACAGGGGGCGAAACTGTTTTTT. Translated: CASRSQGAKLFF.

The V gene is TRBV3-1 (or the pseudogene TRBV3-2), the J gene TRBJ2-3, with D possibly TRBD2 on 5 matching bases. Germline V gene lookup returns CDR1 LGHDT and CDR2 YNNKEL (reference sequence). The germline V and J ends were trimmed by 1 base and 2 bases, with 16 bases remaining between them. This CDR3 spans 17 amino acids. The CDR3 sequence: CASSQGRNSIDTDTQYF. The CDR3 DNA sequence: TGTGCCAGCAGCCAAGGGAGGAACAGCATAGACACAGATACGCAGTATTTT.

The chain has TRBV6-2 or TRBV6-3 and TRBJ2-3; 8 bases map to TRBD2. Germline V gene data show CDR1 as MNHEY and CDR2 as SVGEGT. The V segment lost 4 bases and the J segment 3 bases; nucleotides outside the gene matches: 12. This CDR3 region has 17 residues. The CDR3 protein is CASSSLGSGVGTDTQYF. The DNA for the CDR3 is TGTGCCAGCAGTTCCCTTGGTAGCGGGGTCGGAACAGATACGCAGTATTTT.

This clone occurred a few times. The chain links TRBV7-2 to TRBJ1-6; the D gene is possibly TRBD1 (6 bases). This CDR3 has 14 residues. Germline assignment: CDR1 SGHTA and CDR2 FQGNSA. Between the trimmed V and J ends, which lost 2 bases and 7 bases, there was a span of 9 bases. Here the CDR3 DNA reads TGTGCCAGCAGCTTAACAGGGCCGAATTCACCCCTCCACTTT. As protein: CASSLTGPNSPLHF.

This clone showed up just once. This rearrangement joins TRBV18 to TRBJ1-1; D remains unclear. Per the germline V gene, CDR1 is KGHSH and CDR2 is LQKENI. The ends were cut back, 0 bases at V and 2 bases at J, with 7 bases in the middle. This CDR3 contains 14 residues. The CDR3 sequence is CASSPPSGNTEAFF. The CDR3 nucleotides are TGTGCCAGCTCACCACCGTCCGGTAACACTGAAGCTTTCTTT.

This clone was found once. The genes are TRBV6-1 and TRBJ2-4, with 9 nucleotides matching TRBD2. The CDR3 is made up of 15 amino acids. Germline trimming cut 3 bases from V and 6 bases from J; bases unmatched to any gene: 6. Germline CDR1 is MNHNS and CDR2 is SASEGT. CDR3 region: CASSEATSGLNIQYF. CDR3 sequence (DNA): TGTGCCAGCAGTGAGGCGACTAGCGGCCTAAACATTCAGTACTTC.

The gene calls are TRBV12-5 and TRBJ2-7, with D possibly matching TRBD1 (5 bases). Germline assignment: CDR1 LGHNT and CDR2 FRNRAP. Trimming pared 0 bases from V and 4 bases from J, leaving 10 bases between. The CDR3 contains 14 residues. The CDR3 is CASGLVPDTYEQYF. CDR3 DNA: TGTGCTAGTGGTTTGGTACCGGACACTTACGAGCAGTACTTC.

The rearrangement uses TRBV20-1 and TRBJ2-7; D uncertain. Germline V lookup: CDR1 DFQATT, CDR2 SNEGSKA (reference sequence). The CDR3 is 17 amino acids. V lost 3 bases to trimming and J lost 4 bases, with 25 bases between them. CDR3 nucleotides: TGCAGTGCTAGTTCTTCGGTACCCGTTATTAACTCTTACGAGCAGTACTTC. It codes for CSASSSVPVINSYEQYF.